This record concerns one T cell receptor (beta chain) sequence. The sample originates from a study of blood T cell repertoires in COVID-19. On the study more broadly: The United States, Italy and Spain were the sources of the acute and convalescent COVID-19 samples. PBMCs, B-cell-depleted T cells, or T cells were the source of the cDNA or gDNA that made up the material.

Authors' processing steps: Estimation of nucleated cell counts relied on the amplification of reference gene primers. Here immunoSEQ multiplex PCR was the method, and the copy in TCRdb shows in-frame clones only, minus some. V and J calls plus clone size are reproduced from that table; the DNA served to infer D and trimming. The sample includes tens of thousands of clones, around 86% of them seen just once. Trimming took 4 bases from V and 3 from J, leaving 6 bases between them. CDR1 and CDR2 (germline): ENHRY, SYGVKD. CDR3 size: 13 residues. The J gene is TRBJ1-4, the V gene TRBV10-3; no clear D. This TCR was sampled from a woman at least 80 years old with acute or convalescent COVID-19. The sample was peripheral blood. The CDR3 DNA sequence: TGTGCCATCAGTGGAGAGCCTAATGAAAAACTGTTTTTT. It translates to CAISGEPNEKLFF.